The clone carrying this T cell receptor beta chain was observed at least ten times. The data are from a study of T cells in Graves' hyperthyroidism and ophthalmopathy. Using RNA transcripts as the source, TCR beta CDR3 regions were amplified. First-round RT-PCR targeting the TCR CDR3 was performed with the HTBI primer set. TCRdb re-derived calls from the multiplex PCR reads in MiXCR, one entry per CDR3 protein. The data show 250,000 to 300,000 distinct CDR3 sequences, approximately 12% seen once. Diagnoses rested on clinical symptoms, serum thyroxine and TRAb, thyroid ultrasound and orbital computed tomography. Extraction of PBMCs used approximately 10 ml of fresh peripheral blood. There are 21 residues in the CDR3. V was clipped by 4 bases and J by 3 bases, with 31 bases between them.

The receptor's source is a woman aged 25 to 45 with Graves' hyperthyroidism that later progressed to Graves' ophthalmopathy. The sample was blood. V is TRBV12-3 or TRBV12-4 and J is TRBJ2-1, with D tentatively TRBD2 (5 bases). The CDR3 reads CASSSRTVFLGVGSYYNEQFF. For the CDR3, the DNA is TGTGCCAGCAGTTCAAGAACAGTGTTCTTGGGCGTGGGGAGCTACTACAATGAGCAGTTCTTC.